The 27 T cell receptor beta chains below all came from one sample that was sequenced in a study of Graves' ophthalmopathy and Graves' hyperthyroidism. Beta-chain TCR CDR3 regions were amplified from RNA transcripts. First-round RT-PCR relied on HTBI primers, and a second-round multiplex PCR came next. TCRdb reanalysed the multiplex PCR reads using MiXCR and keeps one entry per CDR3 protein. Of fewer than 650,000 distinct CDR3 sequences listed, about a fifth are singletons. The sequenced sample was peripheral blood. All receptors derive from a woman aged 18-35 years with stable Graves' hyperthyroidism. Some clones in this sample may be carry-over from other donors' samples.

This clonotype was seen only a few times. The chain is built from TRBV27 and TRBJ1-1, with a tentative D call TRBD1 (6 bases). Trimming took off 2 bases at V and 1 base at J, with 20 bases between the two ends. Per germline, CDR1 MNHEY and CDR2 SMNVEV (reference sequence). This CDR3 has 18 residues. The CDR3 protein is CASSLEGGGVGENTEAFF. The CDR3 DNA reads TGTGCCAGCAGTTTAGAAGGAGGGGGGGTAGGGGAGAACACTGAAGCTTTCTTT.

This clonotype was recorded many times. V is TRBV20-1 and J is TRBJ2-7; D gene ambiguous. This CDR3 contains 11 residues. Germline V gene data show CDR1 as DFQATT and CDR2 as SNEGSKA (reference sequence). V gave up 6 bases and J gave up 0 bases, with 6 bases separating them. The CDR3 DNA sequence: TGCAGTGCCCCGAGCTCCTACGAGCAGTACTTC. This sequence encodes CSAPSSYEQYF.

This clonotype came up many times. The chain links TRBV11-2 to TRBJ2-2, with D unresolved. Trimming took 2 bases from V and 4 from J, leaving 5 bases between them. The CDR3 sequence is 13 residues long. Germline values: CDR1 SGHAT, CDR2 FQNNGV. Here the CDR3 DNA reads TGTGCCAGCAGCTTAAAGGGCACCGGGGAGCTGTTTTTT. This sequence encodes CASSLKGTGELFF.

This clonotype was seen repeatedly, ten times or more. The V call is TRBV12-3 or TRBV12-4, the J call TRBJ1-1, with no clear D. The V end was cut by 6 bases, the J end by 0 bases, with 20 bases between. This CDR3 has 17 residues. CDR3 nucleotides: TGTGCCAGCAGCTCCCGGAGCGGGAAGGGCATGAACACTGAAGCTTTCTTT. As protein: CASSSRSGKGMNTEAFF.

This clonotype showed up many times. The rearrangement links TRBV27 to TRBJ2-2; the D gene is possibly TRBD1 (6 bases). The CDR3 sequence is 16 residues long. CDR1 is MNHEY, CDR2 SMNVEV, per germline (reference sequence). The V gene lost 5 bases and the J gene lost 2 bases, with 15 bases spanning the gap. DNA for the CDR3: TGTGCCAGCAGTGACACGGGGACAACCAACACCGGGGAGCTGTTTTTT. Protein product: CASSDTGTTNTGELFF.

The rearrangement uses TRBV24-1 and TRBJ2-2; 9 nucleotides agree with TRBD2. With V trimmed by 4 bases and J by 7 bases, 9 bases remained unmatched. CDR3 length: 16 amino acids. Germline V lookup: CDR1 KGHDR, CDR2 SFDVKD. The CDR3 sequence: CATSEFGLAKGGELFF. In DNA form, the CDR3 reads TGTGCCACCAGTGAATTCGGACTAGCGAAAGGCGGGGAGCTGTTTTTT.

Comment on this clonotype: A junction boundary mismatches the germline segment, possibly from a read error. This chain connects TRBV29-1 to TRBJ1-2, with D hard to call. Germline V gives CDR1 SQVTM, CDR2 ANQGSEA. The CDR3 covers 13 residues. The CDR3 sequence: CSVPAWGSYGYTF. The CDR3 DNA reads TGCAGCGTACCCGCATGGGGAAGCTATGGCTACACTTTC.

The chain uses TRBV12-3 or TRBV12-4 and TRBJ1-6; 7 positions match TRBD1. The CDR3 spans 14 residues. V dropped 6 bases and J dropped 6; count of bases not matched to a gene: 5. The CDR3 DNA follows: TGTGCCAGCAGAAACAGGGGCCTTAATTCACCCCTCCACTTT. Protein: CASRNRGLNSPLHF.

This chain connects TRBV6-4 to TRBJ1-5; D ambiguous. The germline gives CDR1 MRHNA, CDR2 SNTAGT. V lost 7 bases, J lost 6 bases, and 13 bases lay in between. There are 13 residues in the CDR3. As DNA, the CDR3 is TGTGCCAGCAAAAAAAAGCCGGGTCAGCCCCAGCATTTT. Its protein product is CASKKKPGQPQHF.

This clonotype was detected ten times or more. V gene TRBV28 combines with J gene TRBJ2-7, with TRBD1 as a possible D gene (6 bases). V lost 6 bases, J lost 0 bases, and 15 bases lay in between. CDR3 length: 15 amino acids. CDR1 and CDR2 from the germline V gene are MDHEN and SYDVKM. The CDR3: CASSKILDSSYEQYF. As DNA, the CDR3 is TGTGCCAGCAGCAAGATACTGGACAGCTCCTACGAGCAGTACTTC.

The V gene is TRBV12-3 or TRBV12-4, the J gene TRBJ1-2, with a tentative D call TRBD1 (5 bases). This CDR3 region has 14 residues. V was clipped by 3 bases and J by 3 bases, with 11 bases between them. The CDR3 sequence is CASSFSGRHYGYTF. In DNA form, the CDR3 reads TGTGCCAGCAGTTTCTCAGGGCGTCACTATGGCTACACCTTC.

About this clonotype: A read error is possible here, since a much larger clone lies one base away. J is TRBJ2-7 and V is TRBV20-1, with TRBD2 matching 7 bases. The CDR3 spans 14 residues. Germline loops: CDR1 DFQATT, CDR2 SNEGSKA (reference sequence). The V gene end was trimmed by 4 bases and the J gene end by 2 bases; junction bases not matched to a gene: 8. DNA for the CDR3: TGCAGTGCTACCTCGCCTAGCGGAACCTACGAGCAGTACTTC. The encoded protein is CSATSPSGTYEQYF.

This clonotype was picked up many times. CDR3 in DNA: TGCAGTGCTAGGAACGGATTGAACACTGAAGCTTTCTTT. Translated, it gives CSARNGLNTEAFF. The V gene is TRBV20-1, the J gene TRBJ1-1; D is unclear. Trimming cost V 3 bases and J 0 bases, with 8 bases left between them. In germline, CDR1 is DFQATT, CDR2 SNEGSKA (reference sequence). The CDR3 has 13 residues.

This chain links TRBV7-2 with TRBJ2-7, with 11 bases matching TRBD2. The CDR3 spans 15 residues. J lost 7 bases, V lost 0 bases, and 5 bases had no gene match. Per germline, CDR1 SGHTA and CDR2 FQGNSA. CDR3 sequence (DNA): TGTGCCAGCAGCTTAGCCGGGACTAGCGGAGGAGAGCAGTACTTC. Protein product: CASSLAGTSGGEQYF.

This clonotype was seen repeatedly, ten times or more. The rearrangement uses TRBV7-3 and TRBJ1-6; D unclear. Trimming took off 5 bases at V and 8 bases at J, with 10 bases between the two ends. This CDR3 is built from 13 residues. The V gene's germline CDR1 is SGHTA and CDR2 FQGTGA. CDR3 nucleotide sequence: TGTGCCAGCAGCCCCCAAGCAGATTCACCCCTCCACTTT. It encodes CASSPQADSPLHF.

At least ten counts were recorded for this clonotype. The chain is built from TRBV20-1 and TRBJ2-7; 8 bases match TRBD1. The CDR3 consists of 14 residues. Trimming took 3 bases from V and 6 from J; bases not matched to a gene: 10. Germline V gene data show CDR1 as DFQATT and CDR2 as SNEGSKA (reference sequence). Here the CDR3 reads CSARDRVVSLEQYF. DNA for the CDR3: TGCAGTGCTAGGGACAGGGTTGTCTCCCTCGAGCAGTACTTC.

The chain links TRBV30 to TRBJ2-2; D may be TRBD2 (6 bases). This CDR3 has 14 residues. The V and J ends lost 5 bases and 3 bases respectively, with 13 bases between them. Germline V gene sequence: CDR1 GTSNPN, CDR2 SVGIG (reference sequence). CDR3 region: CAWEGGAYTGELFF. Written as DNA, the CDR3 is TGTGCCTGGGAAGGCGGGGCTTACACCGGGGAGCTGTTTTTT. Full variable domain (rest looked up from reference TRBV30 and TRBJ2-2): SQTIHQWPATLVQPVGSPLSLECTVEGTSNPNLYWYRQAAGRGLQLLFYSVGIGQISSEVPQNLSASRPQDRQFILSSKKLLLSDSGFYLCAWEGGAYTGELFFGEGSRLTVL.

This clonotype was observed many times. The chain employs TRBV28 and TRBJ1-2; possibly TRBD1 for D (6 bases). This CDR3 region has 14 residues. Per the germline V gene, CDR1 is MDHEN and CDR2 is SYDVKM. V lost 3 bases, J lost 6 bases, and 14 bases lay in between. For the CDR3, the DNA is TGTGCCAGCAGTTTGGGGGGGCTGCAAAATGGCTACACCTTC. It encodes CASSLGGLQNGYTF.

This clonotype has a count of ten or more. This CDR3 is CASSVVPGDYGYTF. CDR3 coding DNA: TGTGCCAGCAGCGTAGTTCCGGGAGACTATGGCTACACCTTC. The chain recombines TRBV9 with TRBJ1-2; D not certain. Trimming stripped 0 bases from V and 3 bases from J, with 9 bases between. Per the germline V gene, CDR1 is SGDLS and CDR2 is YYNGEE. This CDR3 has 14 residues.

There are many counts of this clonotype. The chain has TRBV18 and TRBJ2-7, with a tentative D call TRBD1 (6 bases). The CDR3 runs 15 residues. The germline V and J ends were trimmed by 3 bases and 3 bases, with 15 bases remaining between them. In germline, CDR1 is KGHSH, CDR2 LQKENI. The CDR3 nucleotides are TGTGCCAGCTCACCCCTAGGGGGTGAGTACTACGAGCAGTACTTC. Amino acid sequence: CASSPLGGEYYEQYF.

This clonotype was recorded at least ten times. This chain joins TRBV5-6 and TRBJ1-1; D may be TRBD1 (5 bases). V was cut by 0 bases and J by 5 bases, with 17 bases left in between. The CDR3 is made up of 16 amino acids. From germline, CDR1 is SGHDT and CDR2 YYEEEE. Here the CDR3 reads CASSLAVEGPGTEAFF. CDR3 nucleotides: TGTGCCAGCAGCTTGGCGGTCGAGGGGCCCGGAACTGAAGCTTTCTTT.

This clonotype has only a few counts. This sequence joins TRBV4-1 and TRBJ1-2; 12 bases agree with TRBD1. Germline V gives CDR1 MGHRA, CDR2 YSYEKL. J gave up 6 bases and V 7 bases, and 3 bases lay outside the gene matches. This CDR3 is built from 13 residues. The DNA of the CDR3 is TGCGCCAGCAAGGGACAGGGGGCGGATGGCTACACCTTC. Translated: CASKGQGADGYTF.

A few counts support this clonotype. V usage is TRBV30 and J usage is TRBJ1-2; D remains ambiguous. The CDR3 is made up of 13 amino acids. V lost 1 base, J lost 5 bases, and 11 bases lay in between. CDR1 GTSNPN and CDR2 SVGIG come from the germline V gene (reference sequence). The CDR3 here is CAWSGGFVYGYTF. CDR3 DNA: TGTGCCTGGAGTGGAGGGTTTGTTTATGGCTACACCTTC.

This sequence joins TRBV5-1 and TRBJ1-1; TRBD1 is a possible D gene (6 bases). The CDR3 is 14 amino acids. V lost 4 bases, J lost 1 base, and 11 bases lay in between. Germline V gives CDR1 SGHRS, CDR2 YFSETQ. The CDR3 spells CASSPYRENTEAFF. The CDR3 DNA reads TGCGCCAGCAGCCCTTACAGGGAGAACACTGAAGCTTTCTTT.

This clonotype was detected only a few times. The chain couples TRBV29-1 to TRBJ2-5; TRBD1 is a possible D gene (5 bases). Looked up from germline, CDR1 is SQVTM and CDR2 is ANQGSEA. The CDR3 sequence is 12 residues long. Trimming took 4 bases from V and 5 from J, leaving 11 bases between them. The chain's CDR3 is CSVAGIDETQYF. For the CDR3, the DNA is TGCAGCGTTGCAGGGATTGACGAGACCCAGTACTTC.

Only a few counts were recorded for this clonotype. This chain joins TRBV4-3 and TRBJ1-1; D is ambiguous. The V gene lost 0 bases and the J gene lost 5 bases, with 13 bases spanning the gap. CDR3 size: 15 residues. Germline CDR1 and CDR2: LGHNA and YSLEER. The CDR3 sequence: CASSQDFGSWTEAFF. CDR3 bases: TGCGCCAGCAGCCAAGATTTCGGGAGCTGGACTGAAGCTTTCTTT.

The rearrangement uses TRBV28 and TRBJ2-7, with D unclear. Deletions cut 6 bases from V and 6 bases from J, with 15 bases between. Germline V gene lookup returns CDR1 MDHEN and CDR2 SYDVKM. The CDR3 length is 13 residues. CDR3 nucleotide sequence: TGTGCCAGCAGACTCGACCCAGCTGGCGAGCAGTACTTC. Translated: CASRLDPAGEQYF.